This TCR beta chain was sequenced during a study of cytomegalovirus exposure and HLA in healthy donors. Assay: immunoSEQ multiplex PCR; the TCRdb copy retains only in-frame clones and omits some. The sample shows more than 75,000 clones, 85% to 95% of them seen only once. The donors were part of the validation cohort of 95 to 150 subjects. That cohort was separate from the first cohort, which comprised roughly 670 subjects. Notes on the study in general: The study recorded over 150 TCR beta chains that were cytomegalovirus-associated.

Concerning this clone: Its specificity is not known.

With 0 bases removed from V and 6 bases from J, the gap between germline ends came to 11 bases. The CDR3 is 14 residues long. Germline CDR1 reads SNHLY; CDR2 reads FYNNEI. Sequencing input: PBMCs. The chain employs TRBV2 and TRBJ1-1; D is uncertain. The sequence was obtained from a man between 18 and 29 years old in good health and CMV-seronegative. The CDR3 nucleotides are TGTGCCAGCAGTGAAGCGAGTGACGGGGCTGAAGCTTTCTTT. The encoded protein is CASSEASDGAEAFF.